A single sample gave rise to the 20 T cell receptor beta chains below, sequenced in a study of T cell changes during pregnancy in multiple sclerosis. Generated by immunoSEQ multiplex PCR, the TCRdb table keeps only in-frame clones and is missing some. The profile covers tens of thousands of clones, with roughly 92% appearing a single time and about 2% taken by the ten largest. This material consisted of peripheral blood, taken after pregnancy. These receptors originate from a female donor with multiple sclerosis, enrolled in a pregnancy study.

The chain links TRBV29-1 to TRBJ2-1, with 10 nucleotides matching TRBD2. Germline-derived CDR1 and CDR2 are SQVTM and ANQGSEA. Unmatched junction bases numbered 14, after V lost 6 bases and J lost 3 bases. This CDR3 is built from 17 residues. In DNA, the CDR3 is TGCAGCGTCGACGGAGAGAGCGGGGGGGCCTACTACAATGAGCAGTTCTTC. Translating it yields CSVDGESGGAYYNEQFF.

This clone has only a few counts. The J gene is TRBJ1-5, the V gene TRBV5-1; D is uncertain. Germline V gene data show CDR1 as SGHRS and CDR2 as YFSETQ. The ends were cut back, 0 bases at V and 7 bases at J, with 14 bases in the middle. The CDR3 sequence is 15 residues long. The CDR3 DNA is TGCGCCAGCAGCTTGGATCGAGGTAATAGGCAGCCCCAGCATTTT. Its protein product is CASSLDRGNRQPQHF. Full variable domain (missing parts from reference TRBV5-1 and TRBJ1-5): KAGVTQTPRYLIKTRGQQVTLSCSPISGHRSVSWYQQTPGQGLQFLFEYFSETQRNKGNFPGRFSGRQFSNSRSEMNVSTLELGDSALYLCASSLDRGNRQPQHFGDGTRLSIL.

This chain connects TRBV5-1 to TRBJ1-1, with a possible D match to TRBD1 (5 bases). Trimming shortened V by 0 bases and J by 1 base, and 25 bases separated the two germline ends. The CDR3 is 20 residues long. Germline CDR1 and CDR2: SGHRS and YFSETQ. The CDR3 coding sequence is TGCGCCAGCAGCTTGGGGATTTCGTTAGGGTTCGGGGGAAAGAACACTGAAGCTTTCTTT. Protein: CASSLGISLGFGGKNTEAFF.

CDR3 residues: CASSQEDRGPYNEQFF. The CDR3 bases are TGCGCCAGCAGCCAAGAGGACAGGGGACCCTACAATGAGCAGTTCTTC. The genes are TRBV4-1 and TRBJ2-1, with 9 bases aligning to TRBD1. The CDR3 is made up of 16 amino acids. J was trimmed by 2 bases and V by 0 bases; bases with no gene match: 2. Germline V lookup: CDR1 MGHRA, CDR2 YSYEKL.

V usage is TRBV19 and J usage is TRBJ2-7, with 9 bases fitting TRBD1. The V gene's germline CDR1 is LNHDA and CDR2 SQIVND (reference sequence). CDR3 length equals 15 residues. Trimming removed 5 bases from V and 1 base from J; junction bases left unmatched: 6. DNA for the CDR3: TGTGCCAGTAGTTCGACAGGGGGGGAGTCCTACGAGCAGTACTTC. It yields the protein CASSSTGGESYEQYF.

This clone was recorded only once. This chain links TRBV19 with TRBJ2-7; the D is unclear. Trimming left V 7 bases short and J 2 bases short, with 12 bases between. Germline loops: CDR1 LNHDA, CDR2 SQIVND (reference sequence). The CDR3 extends over 13 amino acids. CDR3 DNA sequence: TGTGCCAGTACCCACCCTAGTACCTACGAGCAGTACTTC. Translating gives CASTHPSTYEQYF. Drawing the rest from reference TRBV19 and TRBJ2-7, the complete variable domain is DGGITQSPKYLFRKEGQNVTLSCEQNLNHDAMYWYRQDPGQGLRLIYYSQIVNDFQKGDIAEGYSVSREKKESFPLTVTSAQKNPTAFYLCASTHPSTYEQYFGPGTRLTVT.

In DNA form, the CDR3 reads TGTGCCAGCAGCCCTTCCCGGGGGGACTATGGCTACACCTTC. Its protein is CASSPSRGDYGYTF. The chain links TRBV7-3 to TRBJ1-2, with TRBD1 as a possible D gene (5 bases). The CDR3 is made up of 14 amino acids. Germline CDR1 SGHTA, CDR2 FQGTGA. V was clipped by 5 bases and J by 3 bases, with 13 bases between them.

The genes are TRBV9 and TRBJ2-7; no firm D call. The V end was cut by 3 bases, the J end by 2 bases, with 12 bases between. Germline V gene sequence: CDR1 SGDLS, CDR2 YYNGEE. The CDR3 is made up of 14 amino acids. CDR3 nucleotide sequence: TGTGCCAGCAGCGCGGGTTCTAATCCCTACGAGCAGTACTTC. This encodes CASSAGSNPYEQYF.

CDR3 sequence: CASNTGRGGTDTQYF. The CDR3 DNA reads TGTGCCAGTAACACCGGGAGGGGCGGAACAGATACGCAGTATTTT. J is TRBJ2-3 and V is TRBV19; 8 nucleotides agree with TRBD2. The V and J ends lost 7 bases and 3 bases, in that order; junction bases with no gene match: 9. The CDR3 is made up of 15 amino acids. Per the germline V gene, CDR1 is LNHDA and CDR2 is SQIVND (reference sequence).

The chain is built from TRBV4-3 and TRBJ2-6; tentatively, D is TRBD2 (5 bases). The germline CDR1 and CDR2 sequences are LGHNA and YSLEER. The CDR3 loop spans 16 amino acids. The germline V and J ends were trimmed by 2 bases and 0 bases, with 8 bases remaining between them. The CDR3 spells CASSQWGDSGANVLTF. The CDR3 DNA sequence: TGCGCCAGCAGCCAATGGGGAGACTCTGGGGCCAACGTCCTGACTTTC.

In the case of this clone: Other DNA sequences within the sample encode an identical CDR3. The chain carries TRBV11-2 and TRBJ2-7; 8 bases fit TRBD1. V lost 3 bases and J lost 3; bases outside the gene matches: 1. CDR1 and CDR2 from the germline V gene are SGHAT and FQNNGV. The CDR3 has 13 amino acids. CDR3 DNA: TGTGCCAGCAGCTTGGGACAGGTCTACGAGCAGTACTTC. Its protein is CASSLGQVYEQYF.

The table lists this clone with a few counts. This chain joins TRBV6-6 and TRBJ1-2, with a possible D match to TRBD1 (6 bases). Germline-derived CDR1 and CDR2 are MNHNY and SVGAGI (reference sequence). The ends were cut back, 7 bases at V and 3 bases at J, with 15 bases in the middle. CDR3 length equals 14 residues. The CDR3 DNA reads TGTGCCAGCACCAGGGAACAGGGTGACTATGGCTACACCTTC. Encoded protein: CASTREQGDYGYTF.

This chain joins TRBV19 and TRBJ1-4, with D possibly matching TRBD1 (6 bases). CDR1 and CDR2 from the germline V gene are LNHDA and SQIVND (reference sequence). The V end lost 3 bases, the J end lost 5 bases, and 10 bases lay between the germline ends. This CDR3 is built from 14 residues. As DNA, the CDR3 is TGTGCCAGTAGTATGGGGGGGCTCAATGAAAAACTGTTTTTT. It is translated as CASSMGGLNEKLFF.

CDR3 in DNA: TGTGCCAGCAGCTTAGCCGGGACTCAAGAGACCCAGTACTTC. Translation gives CASSLAGTQETQYF. This rearrangement joins TRBV7-7 to TRBJ2-5, with TRBD2 as a possible D gene (6 bases). Germline V gene sequence: CDR1 SSHAT, CDR2 FNYEAQ (reference sequence). Trimming cost V 0 bases and J 2 bases, with 7 bases left between them. This CDR3 is 14 amino acids long.

V and J are TRBV18 and TRBJ1-1; D remains ambiguous. The CDR3 totals 15 residues. The V end was cut by 2 bases, the J end by 2 bases, with 12 bases between. Germline V gene lookup returns CDR1 KGHSH and CDR2 LQKENI. For the CDR3, the DNA is TGTGCCAGCTCACCAGGTTCACAACATAACACTGAAGCTTTCTTT. It translates to CASSPGSQHNTEAFF.

This chain uses TRBV7-9 with TRBJ1-5; 8 nucleotides agree with TRBD1. Unmatched junction bases numbered 4, after V lost 7 bases and J lost 2 bases. The germline gives CDR1 SEHNR, CDR2 FQNEAQ (reference sequence). The CDR3 has 14 residues. The DNA for the CDR3 is TGTGCCAGCACCTCAGGGGGCGGCAATCAGCCCCAGCATTTT. Its protein product is CASTSGGGNQPQHF.

The V gene is TRBV4-2, the J gene TRBJ2-5; 11 bases are shared with TRBD2. The CDR3 is 16 residues long. Germline V CDR1 and CDR2: LGHNA, YNFKEQ. V lost 0 bases to trimming and J lost 5 bases; unmatched junction nucleotides: 5. The CDR3 loop is CASSQELAGVLETQYF. Written as DNA, the CDR3 is TGTGCCAGCAGCCAAGAACTAGCGGGAGTATTGGAGACCCAGTACTTC.

The chain couples TRBV4-3 to TRBJ1-2, with 8 bases identical to TRBD1. Germline V gene sequence: CDR1 LGHNA, CDR2 YSLEER. The CDR3 is 15 residues long. Germline trimming cut 1 base from V and 4 bases from J; bases unmatched to any gene: 5. The CDR3 DNA sequence: TGCGCCAGCAGCCAAGCTCGGCAGGGGGCCTATGGCTACACCTTC. It translates to CASSQARQGAYGYTF.

The chain joins TRBV11-2 to TRBJ2-1; 8 bases are a match to TRBD2. This CDR3 comprises 16 residues. Trimming cost V 5 bases and J 5 bases; bases outside gene matches: 11. Germline V gives CDR1 SGHAT, CDR2 FQNNGV. Here the CDR3 reads CASSPIGGGSNNEQFF. In DNA, the CDR3 is TGTGCCAGCAGCCCCATCGGGGGGGGCAGCAACAATGAGCAGTTCTTC.

The DNA for the CDR3 is TGTGCCAGCAGCTCCGGGACAGGGAGCACAGATACGCAGTATTTT. Amino acid sequence: CASSSGTGSTDTQYF. The chain links TRBV7-9 to TRBJ2-3; 9 bases fit TRBD1. This CDR3 has 15 residues. The ends lost 4 bases at V and 0 bases at J; junction bases unmatched: 2. CDR1 is SEHNR, CDR2 FQNEAQ, per germline (reference sequence).